These 9 T cell receptor beta chains came from one sample sequenced in a study of response to subunit inactivated influenza vaccine. TCRdb called the RT-PCR reads again in MiXCR, with one record for every CDR3 protein. The sample includes about 540,000 distinct CDR3 sequences, approximately 22% of them seen just once. This same sample was also part of a study on T cells expressing NK-cell markers. That publication notes: The cDNA for TCR beta came from 5'RACE template switching with UMIs.

Sequencing was performed on CD4+ T cells sorted from PBMCs, taken less than 13 days after vaccination. The receptor source for this set is a man aged 50 to 59 who received an inactivated influenza vaccine.

V gene TRBV20-1 combines with J gene TRBJ2-5, with a weak D call TRBD2 (6 bases). Germline CDR1 is DFQATT and CDR2 is SNEGSKA (reference sequence). The CDR3 has 16 amino acids. V lost 1 base to trimming and J lost 2 bases, with 17 bases between them. CDR3 DNA sequence: TGCAGTGCTAGAGGGGTGGGCGGCGGGGTTCAAGAGACCCAGTACTTC. Protein product: CSARGVGGGVQETQYF.

This clonotype was detected a few times. The gene calls are TRBV11-2 and TRBJ2-1, with 16 bases aligning to TRBD2. CDR3 length equals 19 residues. V lost 4 bases, J lost 1 base, and 7 bases stayed unmatched. Germline V lookup: CDR1 SGHAT, CDR2 FQNNGV. This chain's CDR3 is CASSSGLAGGPGSYNEQFF. As DNA, the CDR3 is TGTGCCAGCAGCTCGGGACTAGCGGGAGGGCCAGGGTCCTACAATGAGCAGTTCTTC.

V is TRBV11-2 and J is TRBJ2-5; TRBD2 aligns across 8 bases. This CDR3 is 16 amino acids long. Per the germline V gene, CDR1 is SGHAT and CDR2 is FQNNGV. V trimming: 4 bases; J trimming: 0 bases; junction bases outside the gene matches: 7. The CDR3 sequence is CASSSDGLAYQETQYF. CDR3 DNA: TGTGCCAGCAGCTCGGATGGACTAGCCTACCAAGAGACCCAGTACTTC.

The rearrangement uses TRBV3-1 and TRBJ2-5; D not certain. The germline gives CDR1 LGHDT, CDR2 YNNKEL (reference sequence). The ends were cut back, 1 base at V and 2 bases at J, with 8 bases in the middle. This CDR3 comprises 14 residues. In DNA, the CDR3 is TGTGCCAGCAGCCAAGGGCCCTTTCAAGAGACCCAGTACTTC. This translates into CASSQGPFQETQYF.

This chain uses TRBV10-3 with TRBJ2-7; 8 bases align to TRBD1. V lost 6 bases, J lost 1 base, and 5 bases stayed unmatched. This CDR3 is 14 amino acids long. CDR1 ENHRY and CDR2 SYGVKD come from the germline V gene. CDR3 region: CAIRDRESSYEQYF. The CDR3 DNA is TGTGCCATCAGGGACAGGGAGTCGTCCTACGAGCAGTACTTC.

The chain recombines TRBV4-2 with TRBJ2-2; either TRBD1 or TRBD2 may fit D (5 bases each). The CDR3 extends over 14 amino acids. Germline CDR1 reads LGHNA; CDR2 reads YNFKEQ. V lost 4 bases and J 3 bases, leaving 9 bases between the germline ends. DNA of the CDR3: TGTGCCAGCAGCCCAGGGACCCACACCGGGGAGCTGTTTTTT. Translated: CASSPGTHTGELFF.

The V gene is TRBV28, the J gene TRBJ2-7; TRBD1 might be the D (5 bases). CDR1 and CDR2 from the germline V gene are MDHEN and SYDVKM. The CDR3 is 15 amino acids. V was cut by 10 bases and J by 0 bases, with 19 bases left in between. The CDR3 sequence: CATKIPDTNSYEQYF. The CDR3 DNA is TGTGCCACCAAAATCCCGGACACCAACTCCTACGAGCAGTACTTC.

The chain recombines TRBV5-1 with TRBJ2-3, with D possibly being TRBD1 (6 bases). Looked up from germline, CDR1 is SGHRS and CDR2 is YFSETQ. The CDR3 has 15 residues. V lost 2 bases and J lost 3, with 13 bases in between. The CDR3 DNA sequence: TGCGCCAGCAGCTTAGCAGGGGTGAAAACAGATACGCAGTATTTT. It encodes CASSLAGVKTDTQYF. Full variable domain (missing parts from reference TRBV5-1 and TRBJ2-3): KAGVTQTPRYLIKTRGQQVTLSCSPISGHRSVSWYQQTPGQGLQFLFEYFSETQRNKGNFPGRFSGRQFSNSRSEMNVSTLELGDSALYLCASSLAGVKTDTQYFGPGTRLTVL.

The V gene is TRBV5-1, the J gene TRBJ2-7, with D possibly TRBD1 on 6 matching bases. Germline-derived CDR1 and CDR2 are SGHRS and YFSETQ. The CDR3 runs to 12 residues. Trimming pared 5 bases from V and 3 bases from J, leaving 9 bases between. DNA for the CDR3: TGCGCCAGCAGAAGGGACAACTACGAGCAGTACTTC. Amino acids: CASRRDNYEQYF.